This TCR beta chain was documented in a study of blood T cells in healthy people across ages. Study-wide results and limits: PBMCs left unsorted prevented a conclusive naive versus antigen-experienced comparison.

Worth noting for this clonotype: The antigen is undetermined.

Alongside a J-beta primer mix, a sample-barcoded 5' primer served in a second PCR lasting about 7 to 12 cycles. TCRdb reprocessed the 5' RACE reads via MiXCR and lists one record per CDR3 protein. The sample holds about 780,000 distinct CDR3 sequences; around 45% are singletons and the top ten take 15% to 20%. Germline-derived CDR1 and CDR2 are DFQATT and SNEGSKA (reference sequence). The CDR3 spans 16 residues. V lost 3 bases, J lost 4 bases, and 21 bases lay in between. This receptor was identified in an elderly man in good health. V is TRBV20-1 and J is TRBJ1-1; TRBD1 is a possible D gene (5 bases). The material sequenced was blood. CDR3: CSARSVGGVQVTEAFF. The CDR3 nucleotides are TGCAGTGCTAGGTCGGTGGGAGGGGTTCAAGTCACTGAAGCTTTCTTT.